This TCR beta chain appears in the sequencing data of a study of cytomegalovirus exposure and HLA in healthy donors (dated by TCRdb to 2016 to 2017). About the investigation overall: An earlier analysis of fewer than 750 of the donors reported 276 Gb of sequence data and around 120 million unique TCR beta sequences obtained from about 179 million T cells. About 300 gigabases of sequencing data and 70 million to 95 million unique TCR sequences made up an early release that covered several hundred HLA-typed donors. The genetic ancestry cluster associated with self-reported Caucasian donors included roughly 84% of the roughly 400 genotyped donors. The study aimed to test whether signatures of past pathogen exposure could be identified by cataloging public T cell receptors. Using immunosequencing, the study profiled T cell repertoires from 640 or so subjects and related those repertoires to cytomegalovirus serostatus. A separate validation cohort of roughly 110 different subjects was used in addition to the approximately 610-subject first cohort. To predict cytomegalovirus infection status, the study brought together high-throughput TCR immunosequencing, statistical association of individual TCRs with disease status, and machine learning. To study patterns of TCR occurrence, a later analysis re-analyzed previously published TCR beta repertoires from 500 to 850 donors and added high-resolution HLA genotyping. The later analysis used no new phenotypic data to find candidate immune exposures, relying instead on TCR beta sequences and their occurrence across donors. An earlier analysis of approximately 580 of the donors used high-throughput TCR beta sequencing to judge whether each TCR beta V gene segment behaved as functional or pseudogenic. Donor age, sex, ethnicity and CMV serostatus were compiled together with the repertoire data. In a later genetic analysis, genome-wide SNP genotypes for about 55% of the 666 donors were used, and that subset was treated as a discovery cohort. Every repertoire in the discovery cohort had been generated on one and the same sequencing platform. HLA typing covered class I and class II loci at four-digit resolution. Typing coverage differed by locus: A, B, C, DRB1 and DQB1 were typed in about 620-630 donors, DQA1 in about 510, DPA1 in nearly 610, and DPB1 in just under 480. Four to six DR-DQ haplotypes were handled as single units for association and clustering, since linkage in the cohort was strong. Among about 400 genotyped donors of the cohort, an average of around 250,000 unique TCR beta nucleotide sequences was sequenced per donor, of which 15% to 20% were non-productive. The research as a whole found: The 87-base-pair reads could not distinguish some IMGT-functional V segments, including TRBV6-2 and TRBV6-3, so those segments were excluded. The authors suggested that the approach could potentially be generalized to other disease states and immunological phenotypes. When HLA alleles, especially DR and DQ, strongly co-occurred, attributing TCR associations to individual alleles was difficult. Across donors, most TCR sequences were observed very rarely, whereas some public TCRs were present in many individuals. According to a later analysis, TCR association rates differed among HLA loci, with DRB1 alleles showing the most associated TCRs and HLA-C alleles showing the fewest. A later analysis found that most CMV-associated TCR beta chains appeared HLA-restricted, with HLA associations seemingly driven largely by CMV exposure. An earlier analysis of approximately 600 of the donors showed that most TCR beta V segments appeared in productive rearrangements either about 90% or about 30% of the time, which broadly matched IMGT annotations. The classifier was reported to diagnose cytomegalovirus status with high specificity and sensitivity in both the original and validation cohorts. A further reported finding was that TCR beta sequences accurately predicted the HLA-A and HLA-B alleles for most subjects in the first cohort. The cohort was sequenced for TCR beta chains only, and without alpha or paired-chain data the features that could be detected were limited. For the cohort, immune exposure information was limited to CMV serostatus. Roughly 15 rarely observed V segments, including chromosome 9 orphons, were excluded from the earlier analysis of just under 600 of the donors because counts were too low. Linkage disequilibrium might explain the correlated functional status among segregating V segments, but an unknown experimental factor could not be excluded. In a later analysis, 16,951 TCR beta sequences were associated with specific HLA alleles at a false discovery rate of 0.05. In a later analysis, HLA-associated TCR beta chains showed more clonal expansion and lower generation probabilities than non-associated chains that were equally common. A few of the identified cytomegalovirus-associated TCR beta chains were confirmed in vitro to be specific for cytomegalovirus antigens. In a later genetic analysis, fewer N-insertions in productive TCRs were reported among donors in an Asian-associated ancestry cluster than the roughly 710-donor mean. Presence/absence analyses assumed roughly uniform sequencing depth across donors, an assumption that may not hold. V-gene and J-gene trimming of TCR beta chains was associated with a missense DCLRE1C variant in a later genetic analysis, and the association was replicated in an independent cohort. A group of highly shared sequence variants was considered likely to be a technical artifact of the sequencing pipeline. Because HLA typing was unavailable for some donors at each locus, only the typed subset was used in association tests. A total of some 180 TCR beta chains were listed by the study as associated with cytomegalovirus. According to a later analysis, parvovirus B19, influenza, CMV and Epstein-Barr virus appeared linked to several top co-occurrence clusters.

The cohort was made up of several hundred healthy bone marrow donors. All cohort members were sampled while nominally healthy, although unrecorded immune exposures were likely present. The donor was CMV seropositive and was included in the group of approximately 310 seropositive cohort members. A peripheral blood sample was provided by each donor, and peripheral blood mononuclear cells were used for TCR beta sequencing. Genomic DNA extraction from the blood cell samples was performed with the Qiagen DNeasy Blood Extraction Kit. Library creation used the immunoSEQ multiplex PCR assay. For the multiplex PCR, a mixture combining 60 forward primers for TCR Vbeta segments and 13 reverse primers for TCR Jbeta segments was used. The CDR3 region of rearranged TCR beta genes was amplified from genomic DNA with a multiplex PCR assay. Amplified TCR beta libraries were sequenced as 87-base-pair reads on the Illumina HiSeq System. As for the authors' bioinformatics: A later analysis tallied around 87 million unique TCR beta chains across the 666 repertoires, and roughly 11 million of those chains were shared by two or more donors. Raw reads were error-corrected and collapsed into unique sequences by a nearest-neighbor algorithm in which closely related sequences were merged to remove PCR and sequencing errors. CDR3 sequences were aligned to IMGT reference sequences to assign V, D and J gene segments. For a sequence to be retained, a match of at least six nucleotides was required to both a V gene segment and a J gene segment. A rearrangement was called productive if the CDR3 had no stop codons and remained in frame with V and J, and every other rearrangement was called non-productive. CDR3 was defined by IMGT convention, running from the second conserved V-encoded cysteine to the conserved J-encoded phenylalanine. The earlier analysis of about 620 of the donors excluded sequences that lacked an unambiguous match to a single V gene segment. An earlier analysis of about 590 of the donors classified V segments as functional when productive rearrangements were above 56.7% and as segregating when the standard deviation between donors was above 5%. To diagnose cytomegalovirus status from the catalog of TCR beta chain sequences, a statistical classification framework was built. V and J gene assignment, in a later analysis, came from comparing TCR nucleotide sequences with IMGT/GENE-DB human TR gene sequences. A later analysis assigned CDR3 sequences and most-parsimonious VDJ recombination scenarios with the TCRdist pipeline. In a later analysis, each TCR beta chain was defined by its CDR3 amino acid sequence together with its V-gene family, and reads without a unique V-gene family were excluded. In a later analysis, around 600 highly shared, low-generation-probability nucleotide sequences were removed to address suspected cross-contamination and a sequencing artifact. A later analysis calculated a clonal expansion index for each public chain from normalized within-repertoire ranks of inferred template counts. In a later analysis, generation probabilities were computed with a VDJ recombination model fitted to out-of-frame rearrangements, and the resulting probabilities were checked against IGoR. A later analysis scored TCR-TCR, TCR-HLA and TCR-CMV co-occurrence with hypergeometric tests, applying a repertoire-size bias correction to TCR pairs. A later analysis estimated false discovery rates by permuting HLA or CMV assignments 20 times. In a later analysis, co-occurring TCRs were grouped using DBSCAN, and TCRdist sequence similarity was added for clustering within HLA-allele-positive subsets. Repertoires with fewer than 30,000 or more than 120,000 public chains were left out of co-occurrence clustering, as were roughly five repertoires with anomalous nucleotide sharing. TCRdb retrieved this table from immuneACCESS and kept in-frame rearrangements only. Not all clones are present; in checked studies, unresolved V genes account for under half, and no reason is known for the remainder. The DNA gave D and trimming, while V, J and clone size come from that table. This sample comprises about 160,000 clones, roughly 77% of them detected only once. 3% to 4.5% of the sample lies in the top ten.

This clone was observed a handful of times. No antigen is known for it. No much larger clone exists at a distance of one base, and base qualities are not known. From the germline V gene (reference sequence), CDR1 is GTSNPN and CDR2 is SVGIG. V and J are truncated by 0 bases and 0 bases respectively, leaving an intervening sequence of 6 bases. The CDR3 has 14 amino acids, counting the end cysteine and phenylalanine. Only CDR3 DNA is held: 42 bases, read in frame from base 1. Here the chain combines TRBV30 and TRBJ1-5; no D gene call is confident. The origin of this receptor is a man aged 30-40 years in good health and CMV-seropositive. Sequenced material: PBMCs. CDR3 protein: CAWSVQASNQPQHF. The DNA is as follows: TGTGCCTGGAGTGTCCAGGCTAGCAATCAGCCCCAGCATTTT.